The rows below give T cell receptor beta chains drawn from one sample of a study of early T cells in non-severe SARS-CoV-2 infection. TCRdb reanalysed the 5' RACE reads using MiXCR and keeps one entry per CDR3 protein. The sample lists some 77,000 distinct CDR3 sequences; 9.5% to 15% were seen once. The specimen was whole blood. The receptors stem from an adult who was a healthcare worker with PCR-confirmed SARS-CoV-2 infection or an uninfected control (not recorded which). The CDR3 runs from the conserved cysteine through the conserved F or W. The D gene is left open where the match is weak. Expanded clones get a size class; other rows say once, few or many, or leave the size out.

j_call,v_call,clone_size,d_call,cdr3_nt,cdr3_aa
TRBJ2-7,TRBV10-3,NA,NA,TGTGCCATCAGTAACCCACAGCTAGTACCCTACGAGCAGTACTTC,CAISNPQLVPYEQYF
TRBJ1-2,TRBV6-5,NA,TRBD1,TGTGCCAGCATGTCCGGGACAGGGGCCTATGGCTACACCTTC,CASMSGTGAYGYTF
TRBJ2-3,TRBV20-1,few,NA,TGCAGTGCTAGAGATTCGAGATCTGATACGCAGTATTTT,CSARDSRSDTQYF
TRBJ2-1,TRBV28,NA,NA,TGTGCCAGCAGTTTAGCAAGGGCTGAGCAGTTCTTC,CASSLARAEQFF
TRBJ2-1,TRBV12-3/TRBV12-4,many,NA,TGTGCCAGCTCCCGTACCAGTCAGGGCAACAATGAGCAGTTCTTC,CASSRTSQGNNEQFF
TRBJ1-3,TRBV20-1,few,NA,TGCAGTGCTAGAGATCGGGGAGGGGGCTCTGGAAACACCATATATTTT,CSARDRGGGSGNTIYF
TRBJ2-3,TRBV9,many,NA,TGTGCCAGCAGCGTAGGGTCGGGTGGTCCGGTAGATACGCAGTATTTT,CASSVGSGGPVDTQYF
TRBJ2-2,TRBV19,many,NA,TGTGCCAGTAGTATAGGGACGGATACCGGGGAGCTGTTTTTT,CASSIGTDTGELFF
TRBJ1-1,TRBV12-3/TRBV12-4,NA,TRBD1,TGTGCCAGCAGTGGGACAGCAGAAGCTTTCTTT,CASSGTAEAFF
TRBJ1-1,TRBV6-2/TRBV6-3,NA,NA,TGTGCCAGCAGTGGGGCTGAAGCTTTCTTT,CASSGAEAFF
TRBJ2-2,TRBV6-6,NA,TRBD2,TGTGCCAGCAGTTACCCGTCTAGCGGGGCCTACACCGGGGAGCTGTTTTTT,CASSYPSSGAYTGELFF
TRBJ2-4,TRBV4-3,few,NA,TGCGCCAGCAGCCAAGGTTCTGGGCAGCCAGCCAAAAACATTCAGTACTTC,CASSQGSGQPAKNIQYF
TRBJ2-1,TRBV7-2,NA,NA,TGTGCCAGCAGCGAGGGACGGCTCAATGAGCAGTTCTTC,CASSEGRLNEQFF
TRBJ2-7,TRBV18,many,NA,TGTGCCAGCTCACCAGCCAGTTCCTACGAGCAGTACTTC,CASSPASSYEQYF
TRBJ2-2,TRBV29-1,many,NA,TGCAGCGGGTCCTCGAACACCGGGGAGCTGTTTTTT,CSGSSNTGELFF
TRBJ2-7,TRBV11-2,few,TRBD1,TGTGCCAGCAGCTTTATGGGGACAGACTCCTACGAGCAGTACTTC,CASSFMGTDSYEQYF
TRBJ2-7,TRBV28,many,NA,TGTGCCAGCAGTTCAACCTACGAGCAGTACTTC,CASSSTYEQYF
TRBJ1-1,TRBV3-1,NA,NA,TGTGCCAGCAGCTACGGCCTCACTGAAGCTTTCTTT,CASSYGLTEAFF
TRBJ2-6,TRBV6-5,NA,NA,TGTGCCAGCTGGACGAGGACAACCCTCTCTGGGGCCAACGTCCTGACTTTC,CASWTRTTLSGANVLTF
TRBJ1-2,TRBV29-1,few,NA,TGCAGCGTTCCGACTGCCTGGGGCTACACCTTC,CSVPTAWGYTF
TRBJ2-7,TRBV18,few,NA,TGTGCCAGCTCACCACCTACTTCAGGCTACGAGCAGTACTTC,CASSPPTSGYEQYF
TRBJ2-2,TRBV6-2/TRBV6-3,many,NA,TGTGCCAGCAGTTATCGTCGGGGATTGAACACCGGGGAGCTGTTTTTT,CASSYRRGLNTGELFF
TRBJ2-3,TRBV12-3/TRBV12-4,NA,NA,TGTGCCAGCAGTTGGGGTCTCGTACGGGATACGCAGTATTTT,CASSWGLVRDTQYF
TRBJ2-5,TRBV5-1,NA,TRBD1,TGCGCCAGCAGTTTGGGACAGGAAGAGACCCAGTACTTC,CASSLGQEETQYF
TRBJ2-1,TRBV29-1,NA,NA,TGCAGCACCGAAGGTGAGGGGGTCTCCTACAATGAGCAGTTCTTC,CSTEGEGVSYNEQFF
TRBJ2-7,TRBV28,NA,TRBD1,TGTGCCAGTGGGACAGGGCGTGAGCAGTACTTC,CASGTGREQYF
TRBJ2-1,TRBV14,NA,NA,TGTGCCAGCAGCCAAGGCGTCCTCTACTACAATGAGCAGTTCTTC,CASSQGVLYYNEQFF
TRBJ1-1,TRBV5-1,NA,NA,TGCGCCAGCAGCCCTGACCCAGGGGATGGCACTGAAGCTTTCTTT,CASSPDPGDGTEAFF
TRBJ2-5,TRBV7-8,NA,TRBD1,TGTGCCAGCAGCTTAGCGCAGGACAGGACCTTTGAGACCCAGTACTTC,CASSLAQDRTFETQYF
TRBJ2-1,TRBV7-2,many,TRBD2,TGTGCCAGCTGGGAGAGCGGGAGGGCCCAGAATGAGCAGTTCTTC,CASWESGRAQNEQFF
TRBJ2-1,TRBV20-1,NA,TRBD1,TGCAGTGCTGGAGTTGGACAGGGGGTTAAAAATGAGCAGTTCTTC,CSAGVGQGVKNEQFF
TRBJ2-3,TRBV20-1,many,NA,TGCAGTGCTAGCAGGCGGGAAACAGATACGCAGTATTTT,CSASRRETDTQYF
TRBJ2-3,TRBV13,few,TRBD1,TGTGCCAGCAGCTCACAGGGGGCCTGGACAGATACGCAGTATTTT,CASSSQGAWTDTQYF
TRBJ1-1,TRBV6-1,few,TRBD1,TGTGCCAGCAGCGTAAACAGGGGTACTGAAGCTTTCTTT,CASSVNRGTEAFF
TRBJ2-5,TRBV9,few,TRBD2,TGTGCCAGCAGTTCTAGCGGGAGTAGAGAGACCCAGTACTTC,CASSSSGSRETQYF
TRBJ2-7,TRBV6-1,few,TRBD1,TGTGCCAGCACTGACAGGGGCTACGAGCAGTACTTC,CASTDRGYEQYF
TRBJ2-7,TRBV6-2/TRBV6-3,many,TRBD2,TGTGCCAGCAGCCTTAGCGGGGGGATCGACGAGCAGTACTTC,CASSLSGGIDEQYF
TRBJ2-5,TRBV20-1,few,NA,TGCAGTGCTAGAGATCGGGCAGCCACAGAGACCCAGTACTTC,CSARDRAATETQYF
TRBJ1-2,TRBV15,few,NA,TGTGCCACCAGCAGAGGAAAACAGGGAACCTATGGCTACACCTTC,CATSRGKQGTYGYTF
TRBJ2-3,TRBV4-3,many,NA,TGCGCCAGCAGCCAAGATGGGGCTTTTGGCGTATTCACAGATACGCAGTATTTT,CASSQDGAFGVFTDTQYF
TRBJ2-1,TRBV29-1,many,NA,TGCAGCGTTGGAGACTACAATGAGCAGTTCTTC,CSVGDYNEQFF
TRBJ1-1,TRBV4-3,NA,NA,TGCGCCAGCAGCCAAGAGGGACCGAGAACTGAAGCTTTCTTT,CASSQEGPRTEAFF